The 14 T cell receptor beta chains given below trace back to one sample, sequenced in a study of shared clonotypes between healthy human individuals. Only in-frame clones appear in the TCRdb table, and some are missing; sequencing was by immunoSEQ multiplex PCR. The sample consists of about 800,000 clones, about 96% of them appearing once. Terminally differentiated effector memory CD45RA+ cells were left out of the naive CD8 fraction, which was CD45RO-negative and positively selected for CCR7. Sequences were obtained from naive CD8+ T cells sorted from blood. Receptors were obtained from a man between 25 and 39 years old in good health.

The V call is TRBV5-4, the J call TRBJ2-7; 9 bases are a match to TRBD1. From germline, CDR1 is SGHNT and CDR2 YYREEE (reference sequence). With 4 bases clipped from V and 7 bases from J, the junction kept 9 bases outside the gene matches. There are 14 residues in the CDR3. CDR3 in amino acids: CASSPRDRAGEQYF. CDR3 sequence (DNA): TGTGCCAGCAGCCCCCGGGACAGGGCGGGGGAGCAGTACTTC.

This clone appeared a single time. This chain uses TRBV7-9 with TRBJ2-3; 8 bases agree with TRBD1. Per the germline V gene, CDR1 is SEHNR and CDR2 is FQNEAQ (reference sequence). V lost 4 bases, J lost 0 bases, and 6 bases stayed unmatched. The length of the CDR3 is 16 residues. CDR3: CASSSQGARSTDTQYF. The CDR3 bases are TGTGCCAGCAGCTCCCAGGGGGCGAGAAGCACAGATACGCAGTATTTT.

The chain has TRBV4-1 and TRBJ1-2; D unresolved. The CDR3 sequence is 13 residues long. The germline gives CDR1 MGHRA, CDR2 YSYEKL. The germline V and J ends were trimmed by 1 base and 6 bases, with 9 bases remaining between them. The CDR3 DNA reads as TGCGCCAGCAGCCAAGTGGGGTTGAATGGCTACACCTTC. This encodes CASSQVGLNGYTF.

This clone was recorded only once. The rearrangement uses TRBV28 and TRBJ1-5; 10 bases agree with TRBD1. CDR3 length equals 15 residues. V was pared by 3 bases and J by 6 bases, with 5 bases of the junction left unmatched. In germline, CDR1 is MDHEN, CDR2 SYDVKM. CDR3 residues: CASSFRDRGPQPQHF. The DNA of the CDR3 is TGTGCCAGCAGTTTCAGGGACAGGGGACCTCAGCCCCAGCATTTT.

A single count supports this clone. The rearrangement joins TRBV6-1 to TRBJ2-2; possible D gene TRBD1, 5 bases. Germline V gene sequence: CDR1 MNHNS, CDR2 SASEGT. The CDR3 has 15 amino acids. V gave up 4 bases and J gave up 5 bases, with 14 bases separating them. The CDR3 DNA is TGTGCCAGCAGTGCTTCGCGGACACTGACCGGGGAGCTGTTTTTT. The encoded protein is CASSASRTLTGELFF.

V gene TRBV27 combines with J gene TRBJ2-1; the D is unclear. Germline CDR1 reads MNHEY; CDR2 reads SMNVEV (reference sequence). V lost 1 base and J 9 bases, leaving 13 bases between the germline ends. The CDR3 is 14 amino acids. The chain's CDR3 is CASSLLGPMGEQFF. In DNA form, the CDR3 reads TGTGCCAGCAGTTTATTGGGTCCTATGGGTGAGCAGTTCTTC.

The chain joins TRBV9 to TRBJ2-7; 8 nucleotides align to TRBD2. Germline CDR1 reads SGDLS; CDR2 reads YYNGEE. The CDR3 extends over 15 amino acids. Trimming removed 0 bases from V and 2 bases from J; junction bases left unmatched: 4. Here the CDR3 reads CASSVEGSGTYEQYF. The CDR3, as DNA: TGTGCCAGCAGCGTAGAGGGTAGCGGGACCTACGAGCAGTACTTC. Based on the CDR3 plus reference TRBV9 and TRBJ2-7, the full variable domain is DSGVTQTPKHLITATGQRVTLRCSPRSGDLSVYWYQQSLDQGLQFLIQYYNGEERAKGNILERFSAQQFPDLHSELNLSSLELGDSALYFCASSVEGSGTYEQYFGPGTRLTVT.

V gene TRBV9 combines with J gene TRBJ2-1; TRBD2 might be the D (6 bases). This CDR3 region has 16 residues. Trimming took off 0 bases at V and 0 bases at J, with 10 bases between the two ends. Per the germline V gene, CDR1 is SGDLS and CDR2 is YYNGEE. The CDR3 spells CASSVEGTLSYNEQFF. The CDR3 DNA reads as TGTGCCAGCAGCGTAGAGGGGACTCTCTCCTACAATGAGCAGTTCTTC.

The chain uses TRBV29-1 and TRBJ2-5; D possibly corresponds to TRBD2 (6 bases). The germline V and J ends were trimmed by 2 bases and 10 bases, with 8 bases remaining between them. There are 10 residues in the CDR3. Germline CDR1 reads SQVTM; CDR2 reads ANQGSEA. The CDR3 region is CSVERGIQYF. CDR3 nucleotide sequence: TGCAGCGTTGAACGGGGGATCCAGTACTTC.

The chain has TRBV7-6 and TRBJ2-7, with 14 bases that match TRBD2. There are 20 residues in the CDR3. V gave up 5 bases and J gave up 3 bases; unmatched junction bases: 18. In germline, CDR1 is SGHVS, CDR2 FNYEAQ. The CDR3 bases are TGTGCCAGCAGCCCAAGGTGGTCCGGGACTAGCGGGAGTTCATACTACGAGCAGTACTTC. Translating it yields CASSPRWSGTSGSSYYEQYF.

This clone was picked up one time. The V call is TRBV4-3, the J call TRBJ2-5; the match to TRBD1 covers 8 bases. The germline CDR1 and CDR2 sequences are LGHNA and YSLEER. Trimming at V came to 4 bases and at J to 5 bases, leaving 9 bases not matched to a gene. CDR3 size: 15 residues. DNA for the CDR3: TGCGCCAGCAGCCGAGGACAGGGTCCTGGTGAGACCCAGTACTTC. Its translation is CASSRGQGPGETQYF.

CDR3 in amino acids: CAWSVAANYYEQYF. CDR3 coding DNA: TGTGCCTGGAGTGTAGCAGCGAATTACTACGAGCAGTACTTC. The genes are TRBV30 and TRBJ2-7; no clear D gene. Per the germline V gene, CDR1 is GTSNPN and CDR2 is SVGIG (reference sequence). The CDR3 consists of 14 residues. V was pared by 0 bases and J by 3 bases, with 12 bases between.

The J gene is TRBJ2-7, the V gene TRBV27; 9 bases match TRBD2. The germline gives CDR1 MNHEY, CDR2 SMNVEV (reference sequence). V was clipped by 0 bases and J by 0 bases; unmatched bases: 9. The CDR3 loop spans 18 amino acids. The CDR3 DNA is TGTGCCAGCAGTTTATCGGGCCTAGCGGGACGGAGCTCCTACGAGCAGTACTTC. Protein: CASSLSGLAGRSSYEQYF.

The V and J genes are TRBV29-1 and TRBJ2-1; TRBD1 matches at 10 bases. The V segment lost 6 bases and the J segment 1 base; nucleotides outside the gene matches: 24. This CDR3 contains 21 residues. Germline values: CDR1 SQVTM, CDR2 ANQGSEA. The CDR3 sequence is CSVLTGGGLDSRPYSYNEQFF. The CDR3, as DNA: TGCAGCGTCCTGACAGGGGGCGGATTGGACAGTCGCCCTTATTCCTACAATGAGCAGTTCTTC.